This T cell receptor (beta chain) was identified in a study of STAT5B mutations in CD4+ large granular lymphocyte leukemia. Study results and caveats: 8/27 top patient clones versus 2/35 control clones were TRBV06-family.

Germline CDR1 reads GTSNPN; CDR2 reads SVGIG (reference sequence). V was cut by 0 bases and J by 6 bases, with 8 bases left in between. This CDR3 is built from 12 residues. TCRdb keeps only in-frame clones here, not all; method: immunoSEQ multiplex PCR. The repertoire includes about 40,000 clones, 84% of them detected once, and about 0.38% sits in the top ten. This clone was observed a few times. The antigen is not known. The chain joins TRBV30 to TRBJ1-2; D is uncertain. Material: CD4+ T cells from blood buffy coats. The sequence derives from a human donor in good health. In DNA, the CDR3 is TGTGCCTGGAGTGTAACGGGAAATGGCTACACCTTC. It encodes CAWSVTGNGYTF.